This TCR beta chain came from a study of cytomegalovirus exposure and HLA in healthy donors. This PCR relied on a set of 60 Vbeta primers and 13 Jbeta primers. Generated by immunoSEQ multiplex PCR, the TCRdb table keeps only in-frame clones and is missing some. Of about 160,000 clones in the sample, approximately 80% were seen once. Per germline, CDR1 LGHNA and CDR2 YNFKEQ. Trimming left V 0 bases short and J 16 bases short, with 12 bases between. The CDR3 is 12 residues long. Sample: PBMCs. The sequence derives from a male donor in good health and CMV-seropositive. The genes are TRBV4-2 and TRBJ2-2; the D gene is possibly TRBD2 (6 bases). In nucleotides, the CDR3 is TGTGCCAGCAGCCAAGAATGGCGGGAACAGTTTTTT. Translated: CASSQEWREQFF.